Described below is a single T cell receptor (beta chain) sequence and its context. No antigen is known for it. This sample was included in a study of PD-1 blockade in classical Hodgkin lymphoma. Points from the study as a whole: Before treatment, TCR diversity in newly diagnosed patients was reportedly lower than in healthy donors. Still unresolved is the cause of the repertoire differences, which may be disease activity or prior therapy. For complete responders, baseline diversity was comparable to that of newly diagnosed patients.

Time point denoted: cycle 4 day 1 (C4D1), after less than 7 weeks of nivolumab. Brentuximab vedotin exposure varied, and every patient relapsed after autologous stem cell transplantation. Best response was recorded as complete response, partial response or progressive disease. TCRdb's table, derived via immunoSEQ multiplex PCR, lists solely in-frame clones and lacks some. The table records 110,000 or so clones, 89% of them present only once. Germline CDR1 and CDR2: MGHRA and YSYEKL. The CDR3 sequence is 14 residues long. Trimming pared 5 bases from V and 7 bases from J, leaving 14 bases between. The sample in question was peripheral blood mononuclear cells (PBMCs), obtained before the fourth cycle of nivolumab. This TCR was sampled from a human donor with classical Hodgkin lymphoma. The rearrangement uses TRBV4-1 and TRBJ2-2, with a tentative D call TRBD2 (6 bases). CDR3: CASSTSSADGELFF. The CDR3 DNA is TGCGCCAGCAGCACTTCTAGCGCTGACGGGGAGCTGTTTTTT.